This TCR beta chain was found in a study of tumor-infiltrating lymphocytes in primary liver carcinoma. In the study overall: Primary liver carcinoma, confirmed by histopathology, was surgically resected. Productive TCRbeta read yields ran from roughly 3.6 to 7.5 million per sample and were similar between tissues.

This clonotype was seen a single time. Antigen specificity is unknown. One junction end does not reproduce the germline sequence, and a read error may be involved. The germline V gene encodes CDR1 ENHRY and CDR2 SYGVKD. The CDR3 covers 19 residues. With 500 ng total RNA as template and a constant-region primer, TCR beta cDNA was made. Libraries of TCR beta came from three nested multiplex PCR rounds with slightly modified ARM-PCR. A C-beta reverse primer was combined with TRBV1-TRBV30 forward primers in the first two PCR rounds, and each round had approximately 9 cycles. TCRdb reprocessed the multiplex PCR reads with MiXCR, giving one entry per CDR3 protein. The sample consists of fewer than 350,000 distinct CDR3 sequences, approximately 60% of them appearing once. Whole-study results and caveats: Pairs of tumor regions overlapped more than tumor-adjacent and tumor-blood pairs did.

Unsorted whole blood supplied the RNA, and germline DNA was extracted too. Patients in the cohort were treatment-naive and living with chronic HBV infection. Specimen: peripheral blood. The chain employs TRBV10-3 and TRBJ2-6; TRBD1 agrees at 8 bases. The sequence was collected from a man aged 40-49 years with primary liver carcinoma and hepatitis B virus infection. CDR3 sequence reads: CAISTVTGAVSTGANVLTF. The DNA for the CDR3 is TGTGCCATCAGTACAGTGACAGGGGCGGTTAGCACTGGGGCCAATGTCCTGACTTTC.